This entry lists 25 T cell receptor beta chains sequenced from one sample in a study of shared clonotypes between healthy human individuals. The data were produced by immunoSEQ multiplex PCR, yet TCRdb's version contains in-frame clones alone and is incomplete. The data contain about 1.5 million clones, roughly 98% of them singletons. The sample taken for sequencing was naive CD4+ T cells sorted from blood. Documented subset: CD45RA+ positively selected. The receptors were sampled from a man aged 25-45 years in good health.

This clone was counted once. Written as DNA, the CDR3 is TGTGCCAGCAGCTTAGCGCGGGTCACAGATACGCAGTATTTT. It codes for CASSLARVTDTQYF. The rearrangement links TRBV7-2 to TRBJ2-3, with a tentative D call TRBD2 (5 bases). This CDR3 spans 14 amino acids. V was clipped by 0 bases and J by 2 bases, with 6 bases between them. CDR1 is SGHTA, CDR2 FQGNSA, per germline.

This sequence joins TRBV6-6 and TRBJ2-7; TRBD1 agrees at 8 bases. This CDR3 contains 13 residues. Germline V gene sequence: CDR1 MNHNY, CDR2 SVGAGI (reference sequence). The V and J ends lost 5 bases and 2 bases, in that order; junction bases with no gene match: 2. CDR3 DNA: TGTGCCAGCAGTCGACAGGGGACCTACGAGCAGTACTTC. Its translation is CASSRQGTYEQYF.

The V call is TRBV7-9, the J call TRBJ2-7; D not resolved. Germline V lookup: CDR1 SEHNR, CDR2 FQNEAQ (reference sequence). V shed 1 base and J shed 5 bases, with 9 bases lying between them. This CDR3 region has 13 residues. CDR3 sequence: CASSLVGYNEQYF. The CDR3 nucleotides are TGTGCCAGCAGCTTAGTAGGGTACAACGAGCAGTACTTC.

V gene TRBV5-4 combines with J gene TRBJ2-5; 10 bases align to TRBD1. In germline, CDR1 is SGHNT, CDR2 YYREEE (reference sequence). V lost 3 bases and J lost 6; bases outside the gene matches: 11. The CDR3 extends over 16 amino acids. The CDR3 bases are TGTGCCAGCAGCTCCTCCACGGGACAGGGGATGAAGACCCAGTACTTC. Its protein is CASSSSTGQGMKTQYF.

The chain uses TRBV19 and TRBJ1-2, with TRBD1 as a possible D gene (5 bases). The CDR3 is 12 amino acids. The germline CDR1 and CDR2 sequences are LNHDA and SQIVND (reference sequence). V was cut by 7 bases and J by 8 bases, with 14 bases left in between. CDR3 amino acids: CASTRTPGGYTF. The CDR3 nucleotides are TGTGCCAGTACCCGGACACCCGGCGGCTACACCTTC. The variable domain in full, completed from reference TRBV19 and TRBJ1-2, reads DGGITQSPKYLFRKEGQNVTLSCEQNLNHDAMYWYRQDPGQGLRLIYYSQIVNDFQKGDIAEGYSVSREKKESFPLTVTSAQKNPTAFYLCASTRTPGGYTFGSGTRLTVV.

The V gene is TRBV5-4, the J gene TRBJ2-5, with a weak D call TRBD1 (6 bases). This CDR3 has 13 amino acids. With 2 bases removed from V and 5 bases from J, the gap between germline ends came to 10 bases. Germline CDR1 SGHNT, CDR2 YYREEE (reference sequence). In nucleotides, the CDR3 is TGTGCCAGCAGCTTCAGGGGCGGGGAGACCCAGTACTTC. Residues: CASSFRGGETQYF.

As regards this clone: The sample has other DNA sequences that encode this CDR3 too. The CDR3 DNA reads TGTGCCAGCTCACCACCGGTCGGAAACTACGAGCAGTACTTC. Translating gives CASSPPVGNYEQYF. This chain uses TRBV18 with TRBJ2-7; D is ambiguous. This CDR3 spans 14 amino acids. CDR1 is KGHSH, CDR2 LQKENI, per germline. The V end was cut by 0 bases, the J end by 3 bases, with 9 bases between.

CDR3 region: CASSSVAALDGQPQHF. The CDR3 coding sequence is TGTGCCAGCAGTTCCGTAGCCGCCCTAGACGGGCAGCCCCAGCATTTT. V gene TRBV6-5 combines with J gene TRBJ1-5; D is unresolved. Trimming removed 4 bases at V and 7 bases at J, with 20 bases between. This CDR3 spans 16 amino acids. CDR1 and CDR2 from the germline V gene are MNHEY and SVGAGI.

This sequence joins TRBV6-1 and TRBJ2-3; 11 nucleotides agree with TRBD2. Germline CDR1 is MNHNS and CDR2 is SASEGT. Unmatched junction bases numbered 7, after V lost 6 bases and J lost 11 bases. The CDR3 is 13 residues long. The CDR3 protein is CASSSIAGGMQYF. CDR3 nucleotide sequence: TGTGCCAGCAGCTCCATAGCGGGAGGGATGCAGTATTTT.

The rearrangement links TRBV28 to TRBJ1-1, with a possible D match to TRBD1 (6 bases). Germline CDR1 and CDR2: MDHEN and SYDVKM. This CDR3 is 13 amino acids long. Between the trimmed V and J ends, which lost 3 bases and 6 bases, there was a span of 11 bases. The CDR3 here is CASSFRGMSEAFF. The CDR3, as DNA: TGTGCCAGCAGTTTCAGGGGAATGTCTGAAGCTTTCTTT.

The J gene is TRBJ2-2, the V gene TRBV6-1; 10 bases are a match to TRBD1. V lost 8 bases, J lost 5 bases, and 2 bases stayed unmatched. Germline CDR1 and CDR2: MNHNS and SASEGT. The CDR3 is 13 residues long. The CDR3 reads CASLGQGTGELFF. The CDR3 DNA is TGTGCCAGCTTGGGACAGGGGACCGGGGAGCTGTTTTTT.

A remark on this clone: This same CDR3 is encoded by further DNA sequences in the sample. The gene calls are TRBV6-5 and TRBJ2-7; 12 positions match TRBD1. V shed 0 bases, J shed 7 bases, and the junction held 4 bases outside the gene matches. Germline V gene lookup returns CDR1 MNHEY and CDR2 SVGAGI. CDR3 length equals 15 residues. The CDR3 nucleotides read TGTGCCAGCAGTTACTCGGGACAGGGGGCTGGAGAGCAGTACTTC. Translating it yields CASSYSGQGAGEQYF.

The chain uses TRBV5-6 and TRBJ2-7; TRBD1 might be the D (7 bases). The CDR3 loop spans 14 amino acids. Germline V CDR1 and CDR2: SGHDT, YYEEEE. Trimming removed 7 bases from V and 0 bases from J, with 14 bases in between. CDR3 residues: CASRWGDSSYEQYF. The DNA of the CDR3 is TGTGCCAGCCGTTGGGGGGACAGCTCCTACGAGCAGTACTTC.

The V and J genes are TRBV5-8 and TRBJ2-5; D call uncertain. Trimming shortened V by 0 bases and J by 0 bases, and 6 bases separated the two germline ends. The CDR3 spans 14 residues. The germline CDR1 and CDR2 sequences are SGHTS and YDEGEE. The CDR3 region is CASSLGRNQETQYF. The CDR3 DNA reads TGTGCCAGCAGCTTGGGAAGGAACCAAGAGACCCAGTACTTC.

V gene TRBV5-4 combines with J gene TRBJ2-3; D possibly uses TRBD1 or TRBD2 (5 bases each). V was trimmed by 2 bases and J by 2 bases, leaving 9 bases between them. CDR3 length: 14 amino acids. The germline CDR1 and CDR2 sequences are SGHNT and YYREEE (reference sequence). The CDR3 DNA sequence: TGTGCCAGCAGCTTCGGGGCGGACACAGATACGCAGTATTTT. Translation: CASSFGADTDTQYF.

The chain combines TRBV5-1 with TRBJ2-1; 11 bases line up with TRBD2. The ends lost 5 bases at V and 0 bases at J; junction bases unmatched: 7. The CDR3 has 17 residues. Germline CDR1 and CDR2: SGHRS and YFSETQ. This CDR3 reads CASSLETSGISYNEQFF. The CDR3 DNA is TGCGCCAGCAGTCTGGAGACTAGCGGGATCTCCTACAATGAGCAGTTCTTC.

This clone is a singleton in its sample. This chain links TRBV7-8 with TRBJ1-1; D is uncertain. V was pared by 3 bases and J by 0 bases, with 11 bases between. CDR3 length: 15 residues. CDR1 is SGHVS, CDR2 FQNEAQ, per germline. CDR3 protein: CASSLSSSVNTEAFF. The CDR3 nucleotides read TGTGCCAGCAGCTTGTCGTCCTCGGTGAACACTGAAGCTTTCTTT. The whole variable domain, remainder taken from reference TRBV7-8 and TRBJ1-1, is GAGVSQSPRYKVAKRGQDVALRCDPISGHVSLFWYQQALGQGPEFLTYFQNEAQLDKSGLPSDRFFAERPEGSVSTLKIQRTQQEDSAVYLCASSLSSSVNTEAFFGQGTRLTVV.

This chain joins TRBV5-1 and TRBJ1-2; D is undetermined. Looked up from germline, CDR1 is SGHRS and CDR2 is YFSETQ. The CDR3 is 14 amino acids. V lost 2 bases and J lost 8, with 16 bases in between. This CDR3 reads CASSLGRGSEGYTF. The CDR3 DNA reads TGCGCCAGCAGCTTAGGACGGGGAAGTGAGGGCTACACCTTC.

V and J are TRBV19 and TRBJ1-1, with D perhaps TRBD1 (6 bases). V lost 2 bases to trimming and J lost 6 bases, with 13 bases between them. This CDR3 comprises 14 residues. In germline, CDR1 is LNHDA, CDR2 SQIVND (reference sequence). Here the CDR3 reads CASSITDRFAEAFF. The CDR3 DNA sequence: TGTGCCAGTAGTATAACCGACAGGTTTGCTGAAGCTTTCTTT.

This chain joins TRBV6-5 and TRBJ2-3; D is undetermined. With 0 bases removed from V and 8 bases from J, the gap between germline ends came to 12 bases. The germline CDR1 and CDR2 sequences are MNHEY and SVGAGI. This CDR3 spans 14 amino acids. Written as DNA, the CDR3 is TGTGCCAGCAGTTACTCGACTGGGCGGAGTACGCAGTATTTT. Protein product: CASSYSTGRSTQYF.

The J gene is TRBJ1-2, the V gene TRBV7-9; unclear D gene. V lost 2 bases and J 0 bases, leaving 16 bases between the germline ends. The CDR3 sequence is 17 residues long. The V gene's germline CDR1 is SEHNR and CDR2 FQNEAQ (reference sequence). The DNA of the CDR3 is TGTGCCAGCAGCTTAAAGTCAGCCGGCAGTGCTAACTATGGCTACACCTTC. This codes for CASSLKSAGSANYGYTF.

The chain is built from TRBV28 and TRBJ1-2; possibly TRBD1 for D (5 bases). The CDR3 has 15 residues. Germline-derived CDR1 and CDR2 are MDHEN and SYDVKM. Between the trimmed V and J ends, which lost 2 bases and 3 bases, there was a span of 13 bases. For the CDR3, the DNA is TGTGCCAGCAGTTTAAACTGGGACGACTACTATGGCTACACCTTC. As protein: CASSLNWDDYYGYTF.

This chain uses TRBV30 with TRBJ2-2; 7 nucleotides align to TRBD1. The J segment lost 6 bases and the V segment lost 3 bases, leaving 16 bases of the junction unmatched. Per germline, CDR1 GTSNPN and CDR2 SVGIG (reference sequence). The CDR3 has 17 residues. The CDR3 spells CAWRYRGQLFGAGELFF. Here the CDR3 DNA reads TGTGCCTGGAGATACCGGGGACAGCTTTTTGGCGCCGGGGAGCTGTTTTTT.

In the case of this clone: The same CDR3 also results from other DNA sequences found in this sample. This chain uses TRBV5-1 with TRBJ2-7, with TRBD2 identical over 10 bases. Germline V gene sequence: CDR1 SGHRS, CDR2 YFSETQ. Unmatched junction bases numbered 1, after V lost 4 bases and J lost 0 bases. The CDR3 has 14 residues. DNA for the CDR3: TGCGCCAGCAGCCTAGCGGGGGACTCCTACGAGCAGTACTTC. This encodes CASSLAGDSYEQYF.

J is TRBJ2-3 and V is TRBV5-6, with 8 bases that match TRBD2. This CDR3 region has 15 residues. The V gene end was trimmed by 0 bases and the J gene end by 2 bases; junction bases not matched to a gene: 2. Germline loops: CDR1 SGHDT, CDR2 YYEEEE. CDR3 nucleotides: TGTGCCAGCAGCTTGGATAGCGGGGTCACAGATACGCAGTATTTT. It is translated as CASSLDSGVTDTQYF.